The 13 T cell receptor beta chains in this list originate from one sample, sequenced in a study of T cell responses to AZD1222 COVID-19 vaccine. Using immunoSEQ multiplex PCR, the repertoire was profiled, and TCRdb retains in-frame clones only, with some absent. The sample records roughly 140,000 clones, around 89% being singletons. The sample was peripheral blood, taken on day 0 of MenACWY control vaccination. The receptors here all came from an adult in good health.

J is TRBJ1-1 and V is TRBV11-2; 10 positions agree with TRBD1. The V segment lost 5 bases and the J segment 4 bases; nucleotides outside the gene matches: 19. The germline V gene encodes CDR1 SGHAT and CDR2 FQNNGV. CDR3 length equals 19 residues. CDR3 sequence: CASSDPIRQGASRSTEAFF. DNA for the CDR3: TGTGCCAGCAGCGACCCGATTCGACAGGGGGCTTCTCGGAGCACTGAAGCTTTCTTT.

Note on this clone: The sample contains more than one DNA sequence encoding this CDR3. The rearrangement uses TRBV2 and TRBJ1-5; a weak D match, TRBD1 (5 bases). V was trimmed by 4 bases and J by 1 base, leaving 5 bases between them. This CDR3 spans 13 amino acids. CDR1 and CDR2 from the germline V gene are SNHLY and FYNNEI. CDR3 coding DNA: TGTGCCAGCAGTGGGGACAGCAATCAGCCCCAGCATTTT. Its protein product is CASSGDSNQPQHF. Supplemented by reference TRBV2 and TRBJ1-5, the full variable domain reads EPEVTQTPSHQVTQMGQEVILRCVPISNHLYFYWYRQILGQKVEFLVSFYNNEISEKSEIFDDQFSVERPDGSNFTLKIRSTKLEDSAMYFCASSGDSNQPQHFGDGTRLSIL.

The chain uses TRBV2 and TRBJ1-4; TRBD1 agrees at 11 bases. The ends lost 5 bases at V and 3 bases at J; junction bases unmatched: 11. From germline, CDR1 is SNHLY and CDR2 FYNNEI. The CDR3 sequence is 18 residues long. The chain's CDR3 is CASSLRRTGGVPNEKLFF. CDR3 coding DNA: TGTGCCAGCAGTCTACGCCGGACAGGGGGCGTACCTAATGAAAAACTGTTTTTT. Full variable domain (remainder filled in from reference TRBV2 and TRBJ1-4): EPEVTQTPSHQVTQMGQEVILRCVPISNHLYFYWYRQILGQKVEFLVSFYNNEISEKSEIFDDQFSVERPDGSNFTLKIRSTKLEDSAMYFCASSLRRTGGVPNEKLFFGSGTQLSVL.

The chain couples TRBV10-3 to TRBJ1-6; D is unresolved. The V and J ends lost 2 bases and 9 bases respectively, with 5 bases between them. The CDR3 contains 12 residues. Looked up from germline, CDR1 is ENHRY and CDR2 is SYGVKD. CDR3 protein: CAISEVGSPLHF. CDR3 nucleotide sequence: TGTGCCATCAGTGAGGTGGGTTCACCCCTCCACTTT.

The CDR3 nucleotides read TGTGCCAGCAGCTTAGTGGGCGGAGACAATGAGCAGTTCTTC. Encoded protein: CASSLVGGDNEQFF. The chain couples TRBV7-2 to TRBJ2-1; D ambiguous. The V end was cut by 1 base, the J end by 5 bases, with 9 bases between. The CDR3 loop spans 14 amino acids. The V gene's germline CDR1 is SGHTA and CDR2 FQGNSA.

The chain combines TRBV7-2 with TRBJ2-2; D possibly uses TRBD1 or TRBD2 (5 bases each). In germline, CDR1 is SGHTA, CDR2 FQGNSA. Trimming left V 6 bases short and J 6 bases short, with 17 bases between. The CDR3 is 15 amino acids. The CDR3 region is CASRGVSWVAGELFF. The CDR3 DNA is TGTGCCAGCAGGGGGGTCTCATGGGTGGCCGGGGAGCTGTTTTTT.

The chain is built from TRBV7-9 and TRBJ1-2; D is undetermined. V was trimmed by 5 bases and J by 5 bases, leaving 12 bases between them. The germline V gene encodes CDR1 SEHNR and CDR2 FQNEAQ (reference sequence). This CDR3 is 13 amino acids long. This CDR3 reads CASSPQKSYGYTF. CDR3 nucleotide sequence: TGTGCCAGCAGCCCGCAGAAGTCTTATGGCTACACCTTC.

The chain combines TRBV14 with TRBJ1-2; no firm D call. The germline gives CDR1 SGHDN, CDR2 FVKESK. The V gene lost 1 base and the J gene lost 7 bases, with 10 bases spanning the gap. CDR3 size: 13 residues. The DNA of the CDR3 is TGTGCCAGCAGCCAAGTAGGGTTGGGTGGCTACACCTTC. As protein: CASSQVGLGGYTF.

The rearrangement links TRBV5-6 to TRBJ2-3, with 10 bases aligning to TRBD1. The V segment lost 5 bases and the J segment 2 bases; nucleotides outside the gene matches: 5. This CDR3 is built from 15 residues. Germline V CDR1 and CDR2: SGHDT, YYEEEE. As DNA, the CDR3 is TGTGCCAGCAGTGACGGGACAGGGGTCACAGATACGCAGTATTTT. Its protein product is CASSDGTGVTDTQYF.

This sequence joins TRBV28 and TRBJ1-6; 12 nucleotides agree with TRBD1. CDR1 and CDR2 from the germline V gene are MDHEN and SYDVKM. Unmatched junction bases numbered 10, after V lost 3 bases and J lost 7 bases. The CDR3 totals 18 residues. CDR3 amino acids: CASSLGQGAGSRNSPLHF. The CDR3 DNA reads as TGTGCCAGCAGTTTGGGACAGGGGGCAGGAAGTAGGAATTCACCCCTCCACTTT.

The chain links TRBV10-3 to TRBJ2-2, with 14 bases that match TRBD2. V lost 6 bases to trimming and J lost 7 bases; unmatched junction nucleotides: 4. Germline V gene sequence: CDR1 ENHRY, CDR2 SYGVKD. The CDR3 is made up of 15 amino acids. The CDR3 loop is CAIRGTSGGHGELFF. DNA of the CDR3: TGTGCCATCAGGGGGACTAGCGGGGGCCACGGGGAGCTGTTTTTT.

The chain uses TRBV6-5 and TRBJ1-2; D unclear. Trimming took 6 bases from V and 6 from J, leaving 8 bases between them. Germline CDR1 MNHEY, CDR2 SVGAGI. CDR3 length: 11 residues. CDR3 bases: TGTGCCAGCAGCATCCTAGATGGCTACACCTTC. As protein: CASSILDGYTF.

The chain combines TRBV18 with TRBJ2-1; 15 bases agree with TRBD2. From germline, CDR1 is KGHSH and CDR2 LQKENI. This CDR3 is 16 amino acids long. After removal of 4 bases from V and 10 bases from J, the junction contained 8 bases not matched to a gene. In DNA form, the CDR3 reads TGTGCCAGCTCACAAGGACTAGCGGGAGGGCCTGGAGAGCAGTTCTTC. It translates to CASSQGLAGGPGEQFF.